Listed below are T cell receptor beta chains from one sample, sequenced in a study of blood T cell repertoires in COVID-19. Profiled with immunoSEQ multiplex PCR; TCRdb holds only in-frame clones, not every one. The sample yields hundreds of thousands of clones, approximately 88% seen once. The sequencing sample was made of peripheral blood. The receptors were gathered from a woman aged 65 to 85 with COVID-19, enrolled during active disease. CDR3s include the opening cysteine and the closing phenylalanine or tryptophan. The D gene is left open where the match is weak. Clone size is stated in some rows and not others, as once, few, many or a class when expanded.

TRBV11-2	-	-	TRBJ2-7	CASSLRTQFYEQYF	TGTGCCAGCAGCCTACGGACTCAATTCTACGAGCAGTACTTC
TRBV21-1	-	-	TRBJ2-1	CASSKGGARYNEQFF	TGTGCCAGCAGCAAGGGAGGGGCAAGGTACAATGAGCAGTTCTTC
TRBV30	-	few	TRBJ1-2	CAWTGVGYGYTF	TGTGCCTGGACAGGGGTTGGGTATGGCTACACCTTC
TRBV3-1/TRBV3-2	-	-	TRBJ1-2	CASSQGGATYGYTF	TGTGCCAGCAGCCAAGGTGGGGCTACCTATGGCTACACCTTC
TRBV19	TRBD1	-	TRBJ1-3	CASSSPGTAGNTIYF	TGTGCCAGTAGTTCTCCCGGGACAGCTGGAAACACCATATATTTT
TRBV6-6	-	-	TRBJ1-3	CASTSLSGNTIYF	TGTGCCAGCACGTCCCTCTCTGGAAACACCATATATTTT
TRBV10-2	TRBD1	-	TRBJ2-7	CASSKTGGAGEQYF	TGCGCCAGCAGTAAGACAGGGGGCGCGGGGGAGCAGTACTTC
TRBV18	TRBD1	-	TRBJ2-7	CASSPQNIETGVHEQYF	TGTGCCAGCTCACCCCAAAATATAGAGACAGGGGTCCACGAGCAGTACTTC
TRBV3-1/TRBV3-2	-	-	TRBJ1-1	CASSPWGGRKNTEAFF	TGTGCCAGCAGCCCCTGGGGGGGGAGAAAGAACACTGAAGCTTTCTTT
TRBV7-9	-	-	TRBJ1-4	CASSLSQRSEKLFF	TGTGCCAGCAGCTTATCCCAGAGGAGTGAAAAACTGTTTTTT
TRBV19	TRBD1	-	TRBJ1-1	CASSQIRDRGGTEAFF	TGTGCCAGTAGCCAGATCCGGGACAGGGGAGGGACTGAAGCTTTCTTT
TRBV5-4	TRBD1	-	TRBJ2-7	CASSPGQAPYEQYF	TGTGCCAGCAGCCCCGGACAGGCCCCCTACGAGCAGTACTTC
TRBV2	TRBD1	-	TRBJ1-2	CASMEGTGGYYGYTF	TGTGCCAGCATGGAAGGGACAGGGGGCTACTATGGCTACACCTTC
TRBV6-1	-	-	TRBJ1-1	CASSDLVPGITEAFF	TGTGCCAGCAGTGATTTGGTTCCAGGGATCACTGAAGCTTTCTTT
TRBV19	-	-	TRBJ2-3	CASRIHRETDTQYF	TGTGCCAGTAGAATCCACCGGGAGACAGATACGCAGTATTTT
TRBV27	-	-	TRBJ2-5	CASSEWVGETQYF	TGTGCCAGCAGTGAGTGGGTCGGGGAGACCCAGTACTTC
TRBV6-4	TRBD1	once	TRBJ1-2	CASSDSGTGTEGYTF	TGTGCCAGCAGTGACTCAGGGACAGGGACGGAAGGCTACACCTTC
TRBV28	TRBD2	-	TRBJ2-3	CASSFLAGGSTDTQYF	TGTGCCAGCAGTTTCTTAGCGGGGGGCAGCACAGATACGCAGTATTTT
TRBV3-1/TRBV3-2	TRBD2	once	TRBJ2-2	CASSQLAGEVTGELFF	TGTGCCAGCAGCCAGCTAGCGGGAGAGGTTACCGGGGAGCTGTTTTTT
TRBV29-1	TRBD1	-	TRBJ1-5	CSVRTGFNQPQHF	TGCAGCGTTCGGACAGGGTTCAATCAGCCCCAGCATTTT
TRBV15	-	once	TRBJ2-7	CATSRDLDYEQYF	TGTGCCACCAGCAGAGATTTAGATTACGAGCAGTACTTC
TRBV19	TRBD2	once	TRBJ2-7	CASSRTGTSGASYEQYF	TGTGCCAGTAGCAGGACCGGGACTAGCGGGGCGAGCTACGAGCAGTACTTC
TRBV6-5	TRBD2	-	TRBJ2-3	CASSYWSGRPTDTQYF	TGTGCCAGCAGTTACTGGAGCGGGAGACCCACAGATACGCAGTATTTT
TRBV9	-	-	TRBJ2-7	CASSVEDSDFYEQYF	TGTGCCAGCAGCGTAGAAGATAGCGACTTCTACGAGCAGTACTTC